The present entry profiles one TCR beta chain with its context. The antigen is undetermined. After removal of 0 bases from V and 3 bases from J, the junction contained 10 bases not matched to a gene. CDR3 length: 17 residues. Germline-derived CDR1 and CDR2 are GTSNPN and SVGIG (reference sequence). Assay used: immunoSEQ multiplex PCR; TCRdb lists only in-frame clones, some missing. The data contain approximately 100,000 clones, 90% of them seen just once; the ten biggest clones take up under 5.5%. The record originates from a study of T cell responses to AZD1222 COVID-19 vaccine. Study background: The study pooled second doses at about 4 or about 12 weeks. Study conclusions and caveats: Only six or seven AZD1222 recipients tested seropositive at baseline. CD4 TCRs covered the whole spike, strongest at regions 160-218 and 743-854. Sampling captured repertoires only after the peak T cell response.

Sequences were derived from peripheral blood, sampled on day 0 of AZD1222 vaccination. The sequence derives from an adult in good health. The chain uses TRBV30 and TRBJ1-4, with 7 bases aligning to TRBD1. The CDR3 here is CAWSVGVGTDPNEKLFF. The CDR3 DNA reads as TGTGCCTGGAGTGTTGGAGTGGGGACAGATCCTAATGAAAAACTGTTTTTT.